The 29 T cell receptor beta chains listed next were all sequenced from one sample in a study of PD-1 blockade in classical Hodgkin lymphoma. All patients experienced relapse after autologous stem cell transplantation, and brentuximab vedotin exposure was variable. Generated by immunoSEQ multiplex PCR, the TCRdb table keeps only in-frame clones and is missing some. The data contain tens of thousands of clones, almost 90% of them seen just once; the ten biggest clones take up about a tenth. The source material was peripheral blood mononuclear cells (PBMCs), sampled at baseline. The receptors were sampled from a human donor with classical Hodgkin lymphoma.

This chain joins TRBV5-6 and TRBJ2-1; D remains ambiguous. The CDR3 covers 13 residues. Germline CDR1 and CDR2: SGHDT and YYEEEE. The germline V and J ends were trimmed by 2 bases and 9 bases, with 12 bases remaining between them. The CDR3 DNA reads TGTGCCAGCAGCTTAACCTTGGGTTCTGAGCAGTTCTTC. Translation: CASSLTLGSEQFF.

V usage is TRBV27 and J usage is TRBJ1-4; D remains unclear. CDR3 length: 15 residues. Germline V gene data show CDR1 as MNHEY and CDR2 as SMNVEV (reference sequence). V was shortened by 5 bases and J by 7 bases, with 17 bases between the two germline ends. The CDR3 spells CASSASGGFGEKLFF. CDR3 coding DNA: TGTGCCAGCAGTGCGTCCGGCGGCTTTGGTGAAAAACTGTTTTTT.

The chain links TRBV6-1 to TRBJ1-1; D unclear. This CDR3 spans 16 amino acids. Trimming left V 0 bases short and J 0 bases short, with 11 bases between. Per the germline V gene, CDR1 is MNHNS and CDR2 is SASEGT. DNA for the CDR3: TGTGCCAGCAGTGAAGCTTACAGCTTATTGAACACTGAAGCTTTCTTT. This encodes CASSEAYSLLNTEAFF.

The V and J genes are TRBV29-1 and TRBJ1-2, with D maybe TRBD1 (5 bases). V was clipped by 8 bases and J by 6 bases, with 10 bases between them. Per germline, CDR1 SQVTM and CDR2 ANQGSEA. The CDR3 totals 10 residues. Here the CDR3 reads CSSGGNGYTF. The CDR3 coding sequence is TGCAGCTCGGGGGGAAATGGCTACACCTTC.

V is TRBV7-8 and J is TRBJ1-5, with D hard to call. Germline values: CDR1 SGHVS, CDR2 FQNEAQ. This CDR3 has 16 amino acids. V shed 1 base and J shed 1 base, with 11 bases lying between them. The CDR3 is CASSLGRGWSNQPQHF. The DNA for the CDR3 is TGTGCCAGCAGCTTAGGTCGGGGTTGGAGCAATCAGCCCCAGCATTTT. The whole variable domain, filled in from reference TRBV7-8 and TRBJ1-5, reads GAGVSQSPRYKVAKRGQDVALRCDPISGHVSLFWYQQALGQGPEFLTYFQNEAQLDKSGLPSDRFFAERPEGSVSTLKIQRTQQEDSAVYLCASSLGRGWSNQPQHFGDGTRLSIL.

This chain links TRBV9 with TRBJ2-5, with 7 positions matching TRBD2. V gave up 3 bases and J gave up 2 bases; unmatched junction bases: 1. The CDR3 runs to 13 residues. Per germline, CDR1 SGDLS and CDR2 YYNGEE. CDR3 sequence: CASSGTRQETQYF. CDR3 sequence (DNA): TGTGCCAGCAGCGGGACTAGACAAGAGACCCAGTACTTC.

This chain's CDR3 is CASRISGRNADTQYF. CDR3 nucleotides: TGTGCCAGCAGGATTAGCGGGAGAAACGCAGATACGCAGTATTTT. This chain links TRBV5-4 with TRBJ2-3, with TRBD2 matching over 9 bases. The germline CDR1 and CDR2 sequences are SGHNT and YYREEE (reference sequence). This CDR3 comprises 15 residues. V trimming: 5 bases; J trimming: 4 bases; junction bases outside the gene matches: 8.

This clone showed up just a few times. The chain joins TRBV27 to TRBJ2-7; 7 bases are shared with TRBD1. The ends lost 3 bases at V and 6 bases at J; junction bases unmatched: 5. CDR1 MNHEY and CDR2 SMNVEV come from the germline V gene (reference sequence). CDR3 length: 13 residues. CDR3 region: CASSFRSGGEQYF. The CDR3 DNA reads as TGTGCCAGCAGTTTTCGTTCAGGGGGCGAGCAGTACTTC.

CDR3 protein: CASSLGGTKAYEQYF. The DNA for the CDR3 is TGCGCCAGCAGCTTGGGAGGGACAAAAGCCTACGAGCAGTACTTC. The chain links TRBV5-1 to TRBJ2-7, with a tentative D call TRBD1 (6 bases). There are 15 residues in the CDR3. Deletions cut 0 bases from V and 2 bases from J, with 12 bases between. In germline, CDR1 is SGHRS, CDR2 YFSETQ. Complete variable domain (other parts from reference TRBV5-1 and TRBJ2-7): KAGVTQTPRYLIKTRGQQVTLSCSPISGHRSVSWYQQTPGQGLQFLFEYFSETQRNKGNFPGRFSGRQFSNSRSEMNVSTLELGDSALYLCASSLGGTKAYEQYFGPGTRLTVT.

The chain employs TRBV28 and TRBJ1-1; tentative D call: TRBD1 (6 bases). V lost 6 bases and J lost 5, with 13 bases in between. Germline V gene lookup returns CDR1 MDHEN and CDR2 SYDVKM. The CDR3 is 13 amino acids. CDR3 DNA: TGTGCCAGCAGGCTCAGGGGACGTACTGAAGCTTTCTTT. Amino acids: CASRLRGRTEAFF.

This clone was detected once. V usage is TRBV20-1 and J usage is TRBJ2-1; D gene ambiguous. CDR3 length: 11 amino acids. Germline V lookup: CDR1 DFQATT, CDR2 SNEGSKA (reference sequence). The germline V and J ends were trimmed by 3 bases and 4 bases, with 4 bases remaining between them. The CDR3 region is CSARGYNEQFF. CDR3 sequence (DNA): TGCAGTGCTAGGGGTTACAATGAGCAGTTCTTC.

The V gene is TRBV9, the J gene TRBJ2-5; 7 bases line up with TRBD1. The CDR3 runs 13 residues. The junction had 2 bases not matched to a gene; V was cut back by 2 bases and J by 4 bases. Germline CDR1 and CDR2: SGDLS and YYNGEE. In DNA form, the CDR3 reads TGTGCCAGCAGCGTCCGGGACAGAGAGACCCAGTACTTC. Translating it yields CASSVRDRETQYF.

This chain uses TRBV5-4 with TRBJ2-1; 13 nucleotides line up with TRBD2. V lost 4 bases to trimming and J lost 8 bases; unmatched junction nucleotides: 12. CDR3 length: 17 residues. Germline V gives CDR1 SGHNT, CDR2 YYREEE (reference sequence). The CDR3 spells CASSPGGGLAGVHEQFF. The CDR3 DNA follows: TGTGCCAGCAGCCCGGGGGGCGGACTAGCGGGAGTCCATGAGCAGTTCTTC.

This chain connects TRBV11-2 to TRBJ2-1; the D gene is possibly TRBD2 (6 bases). Germline CDR1 is SGHAT and CDR2 is FQNNGV. Trimming took 5 bases from V and 8 from J, leaving 16 bases between them. The length of the CDR3 is 14 residues. In DNA form, the CDR3 reads TGTGCCAGCAGCCGTTACACTAGCCCTGATGAGCAGTTCTTC. Protein product: CASSRYTSPDEQFF.

This clone was counted only a few times. The rearrangement uses TRBV4-1 and TRBJ2-7; D is perhaps TRBD1 (6 bases). CDR1 is MGHRA, CDR2 YSYEKL, per germline. V was pared by 6 bases and J by 2 bases, with 17 bases between. The CDR3 is 15 amino acids. CDR3 sequence reads: CASSTNGQQTYEQYF. The CDR3 coding sequence is TGCGCCAGCAGTACTAATGGACAGCAAACCTACGAGCAGTACTTC.

The chain links TRBV18 to TRBJ1-1; D gene ambiguous. V gave up 1 base and J gave up 1 base, with 10 bases separating them. Germline V gene sequence: CDR1 KGHSH, CDR2 LQKENI. The CDR3 covers 15 residues. The chain's CDR3 is CASSPLDSRNTEAFF. CDR3 coding DNA: TGTGCCAGCTCACCACTGGACTCCAGGAACACTGAAGCTTTCTTT.

The CDR3 sequence is CASSRAGGEARGELFF. The CDR3 DNA follows: TGTGCCAGCAGCCGAGCAGGAGGGGAAGCTAGGGGGGAGCTGTTTTTT. The rearrangement joins TRBV5-4 to TRBJ2-2, with D tentatively TRBD2 (6 bases). CDR1 is SGHNT and CDR2 is YYREEE in the germline V gene (reference sequence). The V end was cut by 4 bases, the J end by 8 bases, with 21 bases between. The CDR3 length is 16 residues. Based on the CDR3 plus reference TRBV5-4 and TRBJ2-2, the full variable domain is ETGVTQSPTHLIKTRGQQVTLRCSSQSGHNTVSWYQQALGQGPQFIFQYYREEENGRGNFPPRFSGLQFPNYSSELNVNALELDDSALYLCASSRAGGEARGELFFGEGSRLTVL.

This clone was detected only a few times. The rearrangement links TRBV6-5 to TRBJ1-2; weak D call: TRBD1 (5 bases). The CDR3 is 13 residues long. Germline CDR1 MNHEY, CDR2 SVGAGI. V lost 2 bases and J lost 8, with 12 bases in between. The CDR3 loop is CASSYGTAMGYTF. The CDR3 coding sequence is TGTGCCAGCAGTTACGGGACCGCAATGGGCTACACCTTC.

This clone was observed once. The V call is TRBV5-6, the J call TRBJ1-5; tentative D call: TRBD1 (5 bases). CDR3 length: 17 amino acids. Per the germline V gene, CDR1 is SGHDT and CDR2 is YYEEEE. Trimming left V 4 bases short and J 0 bases short, with 17 bases between. CDR3 protein: CASSRRGWQNSNQPQHF. In DNA, the CDR3 is TGTGCCAGCAGCCGGAGGGGTTGGCAGAATAGCAATCAGCCCCAGCATTTT.

The chain has TRBV5-4 and TRBJ2-5; maybe TRBD1 (5 bases). The CDR3 runs 16 residues. CDR1 is SGHNT and CDR2 is YYREEE in the germline V gene (reference sequence). Trimming took off 1 base at V and 2 bases at J, with 15 bases between the two ends. The CDR3 region has the DNA TGTGCCAGCAGCTTGCCCGCTAGGGGTTCTCAAGAGACCCAGTACTTC. This translates into CASSLPARGSQETQYF.

The chain is built from TRBV9 and TRBJ2-3; D is ambiguous. The CDR3 sequence is 15 residues long. The V and J ends lost 0 bases and 2 bases respectively, with 10 bases between them. From germline, CDR1 is SGDLS and CDR2 YYNGEE. Written as DNA, the CDR3 is TGTGCCAGCAGCGTAGCCAGGCGATACACAGATACGCAGTATTTT. Its protein is CASSVARRYTDTQYF.

This rearrangement joins TRBV7-8 to TRBJ2-7; 8 bases align to TRBD2. Germline V gene data show CDR1 as SGHVS and CDR2 as FQNEAQ. J gave up 6 bases and V 5 bases, and 12 bases lay outside the gene matches. There are 15 residues in the CDR3. The CDR3 region has the DNA TGTGCCAGCAGCGGTTGGCGGGGGGCTTCGGGCGAGCAGTACTTC. Translated, it gives CASSGWRGASGEQYF.

V usage is TRBV21-1 and J usage is TRBJ1-2; TRBD1 reflects the table's D call only, with no check against the DNA. TRBV21-1 is classified as a pseudogene. The CDR3 is 17 residues long. Here the CDR3 DNA reads TGTGCCAGCAGCAAAGGTAGCAGGGCGAGAACTAACTATGGCTACACCTTC. Its translation: CASSKGSRARTNYGYTF.

The chain recombines TRBV29-1 with TRBJ2-1; D might be TRBD1 or TRBD2, each matching 5 bases. With 5 bases removed from V and 4 bases from J, the gap between germline ends came to 15 bases. Germline CDR1 SQVTM, CDR2 ANQGSEA. CDR3 length: 14 amino acids. The CDR3 sequence is CSVKVGDVYNEQFF. CDR3 in DNA: TGCAGCGTTAAGGTAGGGGACGTATACAATGAGCAGTTCTTC.

This chain joins TRBV5-4 and TRBJ2-2; D is perhaps TRBD2 (7 bases). The CDR3 is 15 residues long. The germline V and J ends were trimmed by 5 bases and 3 bases, with 14 bases remaining between them. Looked up from germline, CDR1 is SGHNT and CDR2 is YYREEE (reference sequence). The CDR3 DNA reads TGTGCCAGCAGAAGGGGGGGCACCGACACCGGGGAGCTGTTTTTT. Protein product: CASRRGGTDTGELFF.

This chain links TRBV28 with TRBJ2-2; TRBD1 agrees at 9 bases. The CDR3 length is 18 residues. CDR1 is MDHEN, CDR2 SYDVKM, per germline. The V segment lost 6 bases and the J segment 7 bases; nucleotides outside the gene matches: 18. For the CDR3, the DNA is TGTGCCAGCAGCCGACGTCCCGGGACAGGGACTCTAGGCGGGGAGCTGTTTTTT. Amino acid sequence: CASSRRPGTGTLGGELFF. The full variable domain, rest sourced from reference TRBV28 and TRBJ2-2, is DVKVTQSSRYLVKRTGEKVFLECVQDMDHENMFWYRQDPGLGLRLIYFSYDVKMKEKGDIPEGYSVSREKKERFSLILESASTNQTSMYLCASSRRPGTGTLGGELFFGEGSRLTVL.

The chain employs TRBV6-8 and TRBJ2-7; a weak D match, TRBD2 (6 bases). Germline V CDR1 and CDR2: MNHGY, SAAAGT. This CDR3 spans 14 amino acids. V shed 2 bases and J shed 7 bases, with 15 bases lying between them. The DNA for the CDR3 is TGTGCCAGCAGTTACGGTGCGGGACTGGCAGAGCAGTACTTC. Translated: CASSYGAGLAEQYF.

The chain combines TRBV28 with TRBJ2-2; 15 bases are shared with TRBD2. The ends lost 4 bases at V and 3 bases at J; junction bases unmatched: 6. The CDR3 loop spans 18 amino acids. Germline V gene data show CDR1 as MDHEN and CDR2 as SYDVKM. The CDR3 nucleotides read TGTGCCAGCAGTTCCTGGACTAGCGGGAGGGGCTACACCGGGGAGCTGTTTTTT. Translating it yields CASSSWTSGRGYTGELFF. The entire variable domain, with the rest obtained from reference TRBV28 and TRBJ2-2, is as follows: DVKVTQSSRYLVKRTGEKVFLECVQDMDHENMFWYRQDPGLGLRLIYFSYDVKMKEKGDIPEGYSVSREKKERFSLILESASTNQTSMYLCASSSWTSGRGYTGELFFGEGSRLTVL.

The chain uses TRBV2 and TRBJ2-3; TRBD2 agrees at 10 bases. The CDR3 runs to 15 residues. Trimming removed 6 bases from V and 6 bases from J; junction bases left unmatched: 9. Germline V CDR1 and CDR2: SNHLY, FYNNEI. Here the CDR3 reads CASRRASGRGDTQYF. The CDR3 DNA is TGTGCCAGCAGGAGGGCTAGCGGGAGAGGGGATACGCAGTATTTT.